This T cell receptor beta chain was observed in a study of blood T cell repertoires in COVID-19. The wider study: Sites in the United States, Italy and Spain provided acute and convalescent COVID-19 samples. Sources were T cells, B-cell-depleted T cells, or PBMCs; the material itself was cDNA or gDNA.

This clone occurred a few times. V lost 8 bases and J lost 3, with 11 bases in between. The germline V gene encodes CDR1 MNHEY and CDR2 SVGEGT. This CDR3 spans 12 amino acids. Original handling: Amplification of reference gene primers provided the estimated nucleated cell counts. Some clones are missing from TCRdb's copy, which holds only in-frame ones; the method was immunoSEQ multiplex PCR. D and trimming come from the DNA, and the V and J calls and clone size come from that table. The repertoire includes about 310,000 clones, 87% of them detected once, and about 2.3% sits in the top ten. This TCR came from a young man with active or convalescent COVID-19. The chain employs TRBV6-2 or TRBV6-3 and TRBJ2-7; D is undetermined. The sample consisted of peripheral blood. The CDR3 DNA reads TGTGCCAGCGGTTTGAGAAGCTACGAGCAGTACTTC. This codes for CASGLRSYEQYF.